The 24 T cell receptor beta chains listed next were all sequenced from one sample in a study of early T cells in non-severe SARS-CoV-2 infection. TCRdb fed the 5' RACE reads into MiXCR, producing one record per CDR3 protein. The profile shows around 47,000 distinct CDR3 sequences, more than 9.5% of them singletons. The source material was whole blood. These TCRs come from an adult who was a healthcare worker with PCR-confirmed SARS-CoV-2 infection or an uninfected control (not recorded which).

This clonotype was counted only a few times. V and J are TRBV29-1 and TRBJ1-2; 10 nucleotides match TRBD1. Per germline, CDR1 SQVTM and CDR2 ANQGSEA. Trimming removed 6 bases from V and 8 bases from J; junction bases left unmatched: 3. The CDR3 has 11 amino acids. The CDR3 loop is CSVGQGEGYTF. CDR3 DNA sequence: TGCAGCGTCGGACAGGGGGAAGGCTACACCTTC.

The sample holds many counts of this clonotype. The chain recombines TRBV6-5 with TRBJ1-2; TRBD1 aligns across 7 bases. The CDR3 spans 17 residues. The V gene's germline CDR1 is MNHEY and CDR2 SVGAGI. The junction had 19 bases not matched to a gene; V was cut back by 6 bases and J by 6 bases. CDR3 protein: CASSRLLPRQGSDGYTF. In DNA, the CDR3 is TGTGCCAGCAGCCGTTTACTTCCGAGACAGGGCTCTGATGGCTACACCTTC.

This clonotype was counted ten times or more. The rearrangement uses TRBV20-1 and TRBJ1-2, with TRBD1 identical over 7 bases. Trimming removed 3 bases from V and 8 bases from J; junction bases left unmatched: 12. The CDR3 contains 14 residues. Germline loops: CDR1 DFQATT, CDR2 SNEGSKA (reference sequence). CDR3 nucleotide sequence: TGCAGTGCTAGGACCCCCGACAGGGCTGGCGGCTACACCTTC. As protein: CSARTPDRAGGYTF.

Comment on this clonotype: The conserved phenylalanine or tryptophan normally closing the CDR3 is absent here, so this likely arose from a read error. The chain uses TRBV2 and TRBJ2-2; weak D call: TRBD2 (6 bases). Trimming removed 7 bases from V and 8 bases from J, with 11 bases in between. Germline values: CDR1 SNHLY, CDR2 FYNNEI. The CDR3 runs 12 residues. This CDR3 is CASKLLAGELFV. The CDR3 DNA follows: TGTGCCAGCAAGCTACTAGCTGGGGAGCTGTTTGTT.

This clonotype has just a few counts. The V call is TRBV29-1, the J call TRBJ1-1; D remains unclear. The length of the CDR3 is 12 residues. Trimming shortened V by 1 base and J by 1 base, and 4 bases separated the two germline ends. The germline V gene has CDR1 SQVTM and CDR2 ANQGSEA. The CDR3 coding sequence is TGCAGCGTTGAAGTATGGAACACTGAAGCTTTCTTT. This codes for CSVEVWNTEAFF. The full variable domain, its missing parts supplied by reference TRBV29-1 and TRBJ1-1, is SAVISQKPSRDICQRGTSLTIQCQVDSQVTMMFWYRQQPGQSLTLIATANQGSEATYESGFVIDKFPISRPNLTFSTLTVSNMSPEDSSIYLCSVEVWNTEAFFGQGTRLTVV.

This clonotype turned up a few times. CDR3 nucleotides: TGCAGCGCCACCTTGAACCGGGACGGCTACACCTTC. Its protein is CSATLNRDGYTF. This chain uses TRBV29-1 with TRBJ1-2; possible D gene TRBD1, 5 bases. Between the trimmed V and J ends, which lost 7 bases and 8 bases, there was a span of 17 bases. Germline CDR1 is SQVTM and CDR2 is ANQGSEA. The CDR3 spans 12 residues.

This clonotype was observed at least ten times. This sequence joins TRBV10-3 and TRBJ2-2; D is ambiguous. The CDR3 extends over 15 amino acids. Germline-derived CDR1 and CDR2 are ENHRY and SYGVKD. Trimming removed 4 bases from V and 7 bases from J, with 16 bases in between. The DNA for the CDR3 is TGTGCCATCAGTGCCTACGCCGGAAACGGCGGGGAGCTGTTTTTT. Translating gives CAISAYAGNGGELFF.

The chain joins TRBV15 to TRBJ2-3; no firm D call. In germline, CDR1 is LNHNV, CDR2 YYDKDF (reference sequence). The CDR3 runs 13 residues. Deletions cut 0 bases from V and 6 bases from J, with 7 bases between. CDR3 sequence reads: CATSRDRPDTQYF. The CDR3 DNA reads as TGTGCCACCAGCAGAGATCGGCCGGATACGCAGTATTTT.

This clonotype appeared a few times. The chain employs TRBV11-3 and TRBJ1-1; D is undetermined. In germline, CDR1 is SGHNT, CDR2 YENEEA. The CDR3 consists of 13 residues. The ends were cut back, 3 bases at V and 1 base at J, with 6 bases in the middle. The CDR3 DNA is TGTGCCAGCAGCTTCGGAGAGAACACTGAAGCTTTCTTT. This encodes CASSFGENTEAFF.

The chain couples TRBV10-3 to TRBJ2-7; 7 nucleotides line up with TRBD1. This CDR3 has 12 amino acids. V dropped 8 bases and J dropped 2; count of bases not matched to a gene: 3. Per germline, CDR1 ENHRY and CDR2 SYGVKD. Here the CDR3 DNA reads TGTGCCATCCGGGGACAGACCTACGAGCAGTACTTC. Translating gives CAIRGQTYEQYF.

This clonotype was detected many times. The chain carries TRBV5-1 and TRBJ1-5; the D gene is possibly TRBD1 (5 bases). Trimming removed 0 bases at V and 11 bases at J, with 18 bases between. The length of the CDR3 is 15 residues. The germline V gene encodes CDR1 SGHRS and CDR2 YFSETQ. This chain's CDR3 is CASSLGGTEQSAQHF. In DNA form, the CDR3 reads TGCGCCAGCAGCTTGGGGGGGACCGAACAGTCAGCCCAGCATTTT.

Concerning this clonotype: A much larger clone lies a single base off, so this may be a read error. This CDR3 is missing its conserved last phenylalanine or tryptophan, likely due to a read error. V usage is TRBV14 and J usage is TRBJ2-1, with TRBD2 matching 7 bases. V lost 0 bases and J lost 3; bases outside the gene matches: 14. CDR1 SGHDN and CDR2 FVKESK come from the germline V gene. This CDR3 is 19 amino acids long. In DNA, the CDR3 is TGTGCCAGCAGCCAAGACCCAAGGACTAGTAGGTTCCTCTACAATGAGCAGTTCTCC. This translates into CASSQDPRTSRFLYNEQFS.

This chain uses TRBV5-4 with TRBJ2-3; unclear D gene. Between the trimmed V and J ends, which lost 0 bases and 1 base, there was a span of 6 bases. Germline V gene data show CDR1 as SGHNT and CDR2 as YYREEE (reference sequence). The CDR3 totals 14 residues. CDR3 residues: CASSLGHGTDTQYF. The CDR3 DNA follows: TGTGCCAGCAGCTTGGGACACGGCACAGATACGCAGTATTTT.

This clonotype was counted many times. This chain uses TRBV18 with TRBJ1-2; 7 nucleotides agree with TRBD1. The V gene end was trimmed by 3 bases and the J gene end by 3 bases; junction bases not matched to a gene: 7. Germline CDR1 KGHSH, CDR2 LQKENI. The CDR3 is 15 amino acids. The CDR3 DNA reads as TGTGCCAGCTCACCGATGACAGGGCTGCACTATGGCTACACCTTC. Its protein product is CASSPMTGLHYGYTF. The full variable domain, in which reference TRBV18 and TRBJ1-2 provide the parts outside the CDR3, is NAGVMQNPRHLVRRRGQEARLRCSPMKGHSHVYWYRQLPEEGLKFMVYLQKENIIDESGMPKERFSAEFPKEGPSILRIQQVVRGDSAAYFCASSPMTGLHYGYTFGSGTRLTVV.

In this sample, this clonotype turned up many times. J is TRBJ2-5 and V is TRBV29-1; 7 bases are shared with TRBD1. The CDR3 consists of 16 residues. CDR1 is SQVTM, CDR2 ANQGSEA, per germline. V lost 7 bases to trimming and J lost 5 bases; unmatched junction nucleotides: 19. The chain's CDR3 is CSARGTAGGNWETQYF. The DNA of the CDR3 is TGCAGCGCTCGAGGGACGGCAGGGGGAAACTGGGAGACCCAGTACTTC.

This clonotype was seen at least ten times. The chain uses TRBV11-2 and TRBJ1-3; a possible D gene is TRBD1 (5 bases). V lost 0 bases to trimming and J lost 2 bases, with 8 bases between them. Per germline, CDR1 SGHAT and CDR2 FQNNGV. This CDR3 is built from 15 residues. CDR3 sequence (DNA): TGTGCCAGCAGCTTAGAACAGGCCGCTGGAAACACCATATATTTT. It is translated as CASSLEQAAGNTIYF.

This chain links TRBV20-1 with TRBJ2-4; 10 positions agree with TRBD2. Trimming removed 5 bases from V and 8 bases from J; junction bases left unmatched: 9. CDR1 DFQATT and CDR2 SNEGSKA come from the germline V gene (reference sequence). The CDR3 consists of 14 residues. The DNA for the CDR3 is TGCAGTGCTCCCAAACTAGCGGGATTGGACATTCAGTACTTC. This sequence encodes CSAPKLAGLDIQYF.

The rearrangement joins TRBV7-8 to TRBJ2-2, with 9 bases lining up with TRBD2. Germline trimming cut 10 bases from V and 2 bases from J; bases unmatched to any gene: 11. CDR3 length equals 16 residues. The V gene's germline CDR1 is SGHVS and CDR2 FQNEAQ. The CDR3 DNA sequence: TGTGCCATCTTACCCTTAGCGGGGGAAAACACCGGGGAGCTGTTTTTT. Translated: CAILPLAGENTGELFF. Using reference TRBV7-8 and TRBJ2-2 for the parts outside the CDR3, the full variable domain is GAGVSQSPRYKVAKRGQDVALRCDPISGHVSLFWYQQALGQGPEFLTYFQNEAQLDKSGLPSDRFFAERPEGSVSTLKIQRTQQEDSAVYLCAILPLAGENTGELFFGEGSRLTVL.

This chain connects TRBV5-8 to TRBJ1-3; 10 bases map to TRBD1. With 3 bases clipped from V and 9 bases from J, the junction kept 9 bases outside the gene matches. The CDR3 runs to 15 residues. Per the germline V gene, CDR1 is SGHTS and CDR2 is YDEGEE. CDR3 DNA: TGTGCCAGCAGCTCGCCCCGGGACAGGGGATGCACCATATATTTT. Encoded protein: CASSSPRDRGCTIYF.

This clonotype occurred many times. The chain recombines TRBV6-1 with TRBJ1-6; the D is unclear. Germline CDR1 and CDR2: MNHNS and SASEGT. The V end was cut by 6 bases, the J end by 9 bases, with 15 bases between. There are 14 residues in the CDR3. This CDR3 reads CASSARQQTSPLHF. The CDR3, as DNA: TGTGCCAGCAGCGCGCGGCAACAGACTTCACCCCTCCACTTT.

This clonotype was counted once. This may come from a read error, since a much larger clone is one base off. The CDR3 DNA follows: TGCGCCAGCAGCTTTCAACTAGCGGGGGGATACAATCAGCAATTCTTC. Protein sequence: CASSFQLAGGYNQQFF. The V call is TRBV5-1, the J call TRBJ2-1, with 12 bases aligning to TRBD2. From germline, CDR1 is SGHRS and CDR2 YFSETQ. The CDR3 runs to 16 residues.

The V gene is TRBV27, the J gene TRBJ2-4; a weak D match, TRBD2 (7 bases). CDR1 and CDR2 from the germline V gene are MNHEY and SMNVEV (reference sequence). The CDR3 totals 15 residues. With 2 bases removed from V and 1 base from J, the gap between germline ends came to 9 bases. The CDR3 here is CASSLGRGAKNIQYF. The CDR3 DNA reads TGTGCCAGCAGTTTAGGGAGGGGGGCCAAAAACATTCAGTACTTC.

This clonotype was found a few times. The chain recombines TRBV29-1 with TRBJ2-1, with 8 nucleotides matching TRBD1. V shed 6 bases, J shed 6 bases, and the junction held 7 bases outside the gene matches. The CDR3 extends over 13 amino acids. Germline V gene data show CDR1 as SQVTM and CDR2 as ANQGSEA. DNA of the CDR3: TGCAGCGTAGGACAGGGAAACTTCAATGAGCAGTTCTTC. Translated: CSVGQGNFNEQFF.

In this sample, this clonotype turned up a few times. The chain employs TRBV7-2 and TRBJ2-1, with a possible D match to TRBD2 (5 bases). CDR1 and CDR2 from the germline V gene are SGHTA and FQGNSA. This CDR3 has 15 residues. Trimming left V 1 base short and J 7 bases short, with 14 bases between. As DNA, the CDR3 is TGTGCCAGCAGCTTAGTCGTCGGGGATCGGAATGAGCAGTTCTTC. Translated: CASSLVVGDRNEQFF. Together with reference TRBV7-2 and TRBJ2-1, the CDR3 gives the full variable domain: GAGVSQSPSNKVTEKGKDVELRCDPISGHTALYWYRQSLGQGLEFLIYFQGNSAPDKSGLPSDRFSAERTGGSVSTLTIQRTQQEDSAVYLCASSLVVGDRNEQFFGPGTRLTVL.